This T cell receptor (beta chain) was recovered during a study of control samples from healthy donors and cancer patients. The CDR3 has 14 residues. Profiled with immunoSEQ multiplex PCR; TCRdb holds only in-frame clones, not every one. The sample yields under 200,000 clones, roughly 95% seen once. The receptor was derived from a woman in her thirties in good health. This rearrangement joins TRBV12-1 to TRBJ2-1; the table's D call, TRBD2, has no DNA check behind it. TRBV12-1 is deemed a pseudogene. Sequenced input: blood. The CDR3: CASSLRETYNEQFF. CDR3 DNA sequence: TGTGCCAGCAGCTTACGGGAGACCTACAATGAGCAGTTCTTC.